Presented here are 18 T cell receptor beta chains from one specimen sequenced in a study of cytomegalovirus exposure and HLA in healthy donors. The PCR used 60 Vbeta and 13 Jbeta primers. Only in-frame clones appear in the TCRdb table, and some are missing; sequencing was by immunoSEQ multiplex PCR. Seen here are over 120,000 clones, less than 85% observed once, and the top ten hold 2.1%. Sequenced sample: PBMCs. The source of these receptors is a woman aged 55-69 years in good health and CMV-seropositive.

This chain joins TRBV5-4 and TRBJ1-1, with D perhaps matching TRBD1 (5 bases). This CDR3 comprises 15 residues. V was clipped by 0 bases and J by 0 bases, with 9 bases between them. CDR1 is SGHNT, CDR2 YYREEE, per germline (reference sequence). The CDR3: CASSLAVGVNTEAFF. The CDR3 nucleotides are TGTGCCAGCAGCTTGGCCGTAGGGGTGAACACTGAAGCTTTCTTT. The variable domain in full, with the rest retrieved from reference TRBV5-4 and TRBJ1-1, is ETGVTQSPTHLIKTRGQQVTLRCSSQSGHNTVSWYQQALGQGPQFIFQYYREEENGRGNFPPRFSGLQFPNYSSELNVNALELDDSALYLCASSLAVGVNTEAFFGQGTRLTVV.

The chain recombines TRBV18 with TRBJ2-3; 12 nucleotides align to TRBD2. The CDR3 is 17 amino acids. J lost 1 base, V lost 4 bases, and 6 bases had no gene match. Germline lookup yields CDR1 KGHSH and CDR2 LQKENI. CDR3 region: CASSRQPSGRGTDTQYF. The CDR3 region has the DNA TGTGCCAGCTCACGACAACCTAGCGGGAGGGGCACAGATACGCAGTATTTT.

This clone was picked up a small number of times. The chain has TRBV18 and TRBJ2-7; possibly TRBD1 for D (6 bases). The CDR3 loop spans 14 amino acids. Trimming removed 6 bases from V and 3 bases from J, with 15 bases in between. The V gene's germline CDR1 is KGHSH and CDR2 LQKENI. CDR3 sequence reads: CASSPWDKYYEQYF. In DNA, the CDR3 is TGTGCCAGCTCGCCATGGGACAAGTACTACGAGCAGTACTTC.

V gene TRBV5-8 combines with J gene TRBJ1-1; tentative D call: TRBD1 (5 bases). Germline V gene sequence: CDR1 SGHTS, CDR2 YDEGEE. V lost 3 bases, J lost 6 bases, and 15 bases lay in between. The CDR3 runs 14 residues. CDR3 DNA: TGTGCCAGCAGCTCACCTGAAAGGGGCCCTGAAGCTTTCTTT. Encoded protein: CASSSPERGPEAFF.

The chain carries TRBV12-5 and TRBJ1-4; D gene uncertain. The length of the CDR3 is 16 residues. V was shortened by 0 bases and J by 4 bases, with 12 bases between the two germline ends. In germline, CDR1 is LGHNT, CDR2 FRNRAP. In DNA form, the CDR3 reads TGTGCTAGTGGTTTGGTACTCCCAGGCGTTAATGAAAAACTGTTTTTT. Translation: CASGLVLPGVNEKLFF.

This clone was recorded a few times. The rearrangement joins TRBV5-1 to TRBJ1-5; unclear D gene. This CDR3 comprises 15 residues. Germline V gene sequence: CDR1 SGHRS, CDR2 YFSETQ. V gave up 1 base and J gave up 0 bases, with 8 bases separating them. The CDR3 sequence: CASSLSGDSNQPQHF. The CDR3 DNA reads TGCGCCAGCAGCTTGTCCGGGGATAGCAATCAGCCCCAGCATTTT.

There are a few counts of this clone. V and J are TRBV4-1 and TRBJ1-4; D is unclear. From germline, CDR1 is MGHRA and CDR2 YSYEKL. Between the trimmed V and J ends, which lost 0 bases and 10 bases, there was a span of 15 bases. The CDR3 spans 15 residues. The CDR3 region has the DNA TGCGCCAGCAGCCAAGAAGACCAGACTTCGCGAAAACTGTTTTTT. Its translation: CASSQEDQTSRKLFF.

Of note for this clone: The sample has other DNA sequences that encode this CDR3 too. The chain combines TRBV5-6 with TRBJ1-2, with a weak D call TRBD1 (6 bases). The CDR3 is 13 amino acids. Trimming left V 0 bases short and J 8 bases short, with 11 bases between. Germline V gene data show CDR1 as SGHDT and CDR2 as YYEEEE. As DNA, the CDR3 is TGTGCCAGCAGCTTGGGACAGGCCGGCGGCTACACCTTC. It translates to CASSLGQAGGYTF.

The V and J genes are TRBV28 and TRBJ1-2; no reliable D call. Deletions cut 1 base from V and 8 bases from J, with 14 bases between. Looked up from germline, CDR1 is MDHEN and CDR2 is SYDVKM. This CDR3 is 14 amino acids long. The CDR3 reads CASSLYPQREGYTF. CDR3 in DNA: TGTGCCAGCAGTTTATACCCACAGAGAGAGGGCTACACCTTC.

The chain uses TRBV28 and TRBJ1-5, with 8 bases identical to TRBD1. V was pared by 2 bases and J by 0 bases, with 6 bases of the junction left unmatched. The CDR3 is made up of 17 amino acids. Germline lookup yields CDR1 MDHEN and CDR2 SYDVKM. The CDR3 loop reads CASSLRQGAGSNQPQHF. The CDR3, as DNA: TGTGCCAGCAGTTTAAGGCAGGGGGCCGGTAGCAATCAGCCCCAGCATTTT. The full variable domain, in which reference TRBV28 and TRBJ1-5 provide the parts outside the CDR3, is DVKVTQSSRYLVKRTGEKVFLECVQDMDHENMFWYRQDPGLGLRLIYFSYDVKMKEKGDIPEGYSVSREKKERFSLILESASTNQTSMYLCASSLRQGAGSNQPQHFGDGTRLSIL.

The chain links TRBV19 to TRBJ1-1; D might be TRBD1 (5 bases). Germline CDR1 is LNHDA and CDR2 is SQIVND (reference sequence). V was clipped by 6 bases and J by 6 bases, with 14 bases between them. The CDR3 has 13 residues. CDR3 loop: CASRLDSAAEAFF. CDR3 nucleotide sequence: TGTGCCAGTAGACTCGACAGCGCCGCTGAAGCTTTCTTT.

The chain joins TRBV28 to TRBJ2-3; TRBD2 aligns across 7 bases. The CDR3 covers 16 residues. After removal of 2 bases from V and 4 bases from J, the junction contained 9 bases not matched to a gene. Germline CDR1 is MDHEN and CDR2 is SYDVKM. CDR3 sequence (DNA): TGTGCCAGCAGTTTAGCTAGCGGCGGAGGGGCAGATACGCAGTATTTT. Translated, it gives CASSLASGGGADTQYF. Full variable domain (rest looked up from reference TRBV28 and TRBJ2-3): DVKVTQSSRYLVKRTGEKVFLECVQDMDHENMFWYRQDPGLGLRLIYFSYDVKMKEKGDIPEGYSVSREKKERFSLILESASTNQTSMYLCASSLASGGGADTQYFGPGTRLTVL.

This rearrangement joins TRBV2 to TRBJ2-7, with TRBD2 matching over 8 bases. Germline CDR1 SNHLY, CDR2 FYNNEI. The CDR3 runs to 13 residues. Trimming removed 4 bases from V and 7 bases from J; junction bases left unmatched: 6. CDR3 sequence reads: CASSGSGGGEQYF. The CDR3 nucleotides are TGTGCCAGCAGTGGGTCGGGAGGGGGAGAGCAGTACTTC.

The rearrangement links TRBV5-1 to TRBJ2-7; the match to TRBD1 covers 9 bases. Per germline, CDR1 SGHRS and CDR2 YFSETQ. V shed 6 bases and J 5 bases; nucleotides not matched to a gene: 9. CDR3 size: 14 residues. The CDR3 loop is CASTQTGGSNEQYF. DNA for the CDR3: TGCGCCAGCACGCAGACAGGGGGGAGTAACGAGCAGTACTTC.

This clone was seen only once. This chain connects TRBV5-5 to TRBJ1-4, with TRBD1 matching over 8 bases. V gave up 2 bases and J gave up 5 bases; unmatched junction bases: 2. The CDR3 length is 14 residues. CDR1 is SGHKS, CDR2 YYEKEE, per germline (reference sequence). The CDR3 DNA reads TGTGCCAGCAGCTTTTCAGGGGGCAATGAAAAACTGTTTTTT. Protein product: CASSFSGGNEKLFF.

The rearrangement links TRBV7-8 to TRBJ2-1; 7 bases agree with TRBD1. CDR3 length equals 14 residues. Germline assignment: CDR1 SGHVS and CDR2 FQNEAQ. V was clipped by 4 bases and J by 5 bases; unmatched bases: 5. CDR3 protein: CASSWTGDNNEQFF. CDR3 nucleotides: TGTGCCAGCAGCTGGACAGGAGATAACAATGAGCAGTTCTTC.

The chain links TRBV5-6 to TRBJ2-1, with a tentative D call TRBD1 (5 bases). Looked up from germline, CDR1 is SGHDT and CDR2 is YYEEEE. V gave up 4 bases and J gave up 1 base, with 21 bases separating them. The CDR3 has 18 residues. CDR3 DNA: TGTGCCAGCAGCCCCTGGGGATCAATCCCAGGGTCCTACAATGAGCAGTTCTTC. Its translation is CASSPWGSIPGSYNEQFF.

The chain employs TRBV2 and TRBJ1-1, with D perhaps TRBD1 (6 bases). The germline V gene has CDR1 SNHLY and CDR2 FYNNEI. The length of the CDR3 is 15 residues. Between the trimmed V and J ends, which lost 5 bases and 0 bases, there was a span of 13 bases. DNA of the CDR3: TGTGCCAGCAGTTGGGGACAACTTTTGAACACTGAAGCTTTCTTT. It specifies CASSWGQLLNTEAFF.